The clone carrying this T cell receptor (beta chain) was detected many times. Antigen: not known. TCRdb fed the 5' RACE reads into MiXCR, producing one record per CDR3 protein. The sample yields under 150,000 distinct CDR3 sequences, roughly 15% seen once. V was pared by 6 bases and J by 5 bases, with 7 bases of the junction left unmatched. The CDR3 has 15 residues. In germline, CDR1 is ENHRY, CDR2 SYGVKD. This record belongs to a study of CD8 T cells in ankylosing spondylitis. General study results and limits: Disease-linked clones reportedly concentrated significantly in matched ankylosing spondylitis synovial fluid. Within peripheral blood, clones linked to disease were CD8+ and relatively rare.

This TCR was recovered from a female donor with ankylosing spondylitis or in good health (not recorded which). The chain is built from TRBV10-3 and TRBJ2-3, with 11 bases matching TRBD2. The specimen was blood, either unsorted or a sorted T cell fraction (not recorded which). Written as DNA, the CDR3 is TGTGCCATCAGCGGTACCGGGACTAGCGGAGATACGCAGTATTTT. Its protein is CAISGTGTSGDTQYF.